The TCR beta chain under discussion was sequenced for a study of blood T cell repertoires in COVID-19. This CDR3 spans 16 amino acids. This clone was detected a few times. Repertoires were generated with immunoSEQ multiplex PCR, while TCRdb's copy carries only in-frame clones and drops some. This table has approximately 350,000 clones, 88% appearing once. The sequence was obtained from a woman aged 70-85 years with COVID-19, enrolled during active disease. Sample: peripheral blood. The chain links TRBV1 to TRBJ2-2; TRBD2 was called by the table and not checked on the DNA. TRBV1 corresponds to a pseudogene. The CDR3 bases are TGCACCAGCAGCCAAGACGTAGCGGGTAACACCGGGGAGCTGTTTTTT. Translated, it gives CTSSQDVAGNTGELFF.